The rows below give T cell receptor beta chains drawn from one sample of a study of control samples from healthy donors and cancer patients. Measured with immunoSEQ multiplex PCR; TCRdb has only the in-frame clones, and not every one. Of some 90,000 clones listed, roughly 86% were seen once; the top ten hold over 1%. Sequenced sample: blood. These receptors originate from a woman aged 45-65 years in good health. CDR3s include the opening cysteine and the closing phenylalanine or tryptophan. D genes are given only for firm matches. Clone size is given for some rows only: seen once, a few or many times, or a class if the clone is expanded.

d_call j_call v_call clone_size cdr3_aa cdr3_nt
TRBD1 TRBJ2-5 TRBV11-3 NA CASSPRSGTGQETQYF TGTGCCAGCAGCCCTCGTTCGGGGACAGGCCAAGAGACCCAGTACTTC
NA TRBJ2-5 TRBV3-1/TRBV3-2 NA CASRRGSQETQYF TGTGCCAGCAGGCGGGGCAGCCAAGAGACCCAGTACTTC
NA TRBJ2-5 TRBV6-5 medium-sized CASQAREVGTQYF TGTGCCAGTCAAGCTAGGGAGGTGGGGACCCAGTACTTC
TRBD1 TRBJ1-6 TRBV9 NA CASSATTGLNSPLHF TGTGCCAGCAGCGCTACGACAGGGCTCAATTCACCCCTCCACTTT
TRBD1 TRBJ1-1 TRBV20-1 NA CSVGQGGEAFF TGCAGCGTCGGACAGGGGGGAGAAGCTTTCTTT
TRBD1 TRBJ1-6 TRBV5-1 NA CASSPPGDSFEYSPLHF TGCGCCAGCAGCCCCCCCGGGGACAGCTTTGAATATTCACCCCTCCACTTT
NA TRBJ2-3 TRBV14 NA CASSRRGSDTQYF TGTGCCAGCAGCCGCAGGGGTTCAGATACGCAGTATTTT
NA TRBJ2-6 TRBV19 NA CASSTSDRGGANVLTF TGTGCCAGTAGTACCTCGGACCGCGGCGGGGCCAACGTCCTGACTTTC
TRBD2 TRBJ2-2 TRBV27 NA CASTVAGDSGELFF TGTGCCAGCACCGTAGCGGGAGATTCCGGGGAGCTGTTTTTT
TRBD1 TRBJ1-2 TRBV7-2 NA CASSKDRGLSGYTF TGTGCCAGCAGCAAAGACAGGGGGCTGAGTGGCTACACCTTC
NA TRBJ2-3 TRBV29-1 NA CSVESYSSTDTQYF TGCAGCGTTGAATCGTATTCAAGCACAGATACGCAGTATTTT
NA TRBJ1-2 TRBV6-2/TRBV6-3 few CASSYTNRADTF TGTGCCAGCAGTTACACCAACAGGGCAGACACCTTC
NA TRBJ1-1 TRBV29-1 few CSVSKGGNTEAFF TGCAGCGTCTCGAAGGGAGGAAACACTGAAGCTTTCTTT
TRBD2 TRBJ2-7 TRBV5-5 once CASSLDPFLAGSGSSYEQYF TGTGCCAGCAGCTTGGATCCCTTCCTAGCCGGTAGCGGGAGCTCCTACGAGCAGTACTTC
NA TRBJ1-2 TRBV6-2/TRBV6-3 few CASSYNRGLYGYTF TGTGCCAGCAGTTACAATCGGGGACTCTATGGCTACACCTTC
NA TRBJ1-1 TRBV19 NA CASSIDISVNTEAFF TGTGCCAGTAGTATAGACATATCGGTGAACACTGAAGCTTTCTTT
NA TRBJ2-3 TRBV6-2/TRBV6-3 NA CASSHGGDTQYF TGTGCCAGCAGCCACGGGGGCGATACGCAGTATTTT
NA TRBJ1-1 TRBV3-1/TRBV3-2 NA CASSPGATGVAFF TGTGCCAGCAGCCCGGGGGCGACAGGCGTTGCTTTCTTT
NA TRBJ2-5 TRBV4-3 NA CASSQEGQPGGETQYF TGCGCCAGCAGCCAAGAAGGTCAGCCAGGAGGGGAGACCCAGTACTTC
TRBD1 TRBJ2-3 TRBV7-2 NA CASSRDRVGDTQYF TGTGCCAGCAGCCGGGACAGGGTGGGAGATACGCAGTATTTT
NA TRBJ1-2 TRBV28 NA CASSFGKTNYGYTF TGTGCCAGCAGTTTTGGCAAGACTAACTATGGCTACACCTTC
NA TRBJ2-2 TRBV4-3 NA CASSQDYGLNTGELFF TGCGCCAGCAGCCAAGACTATGGACTGAACACCGGGGAGCTGTTTTTT
NA TRBJ2-1 TRBV7-3 NA CASSTDPHNEQFF TGTGCCAGCAGCACGGACCCGCACAATGAGCAGTTCTTC
TRBD1 TRBJ1-3 TRBV7-2 NA CASRQGSLSGNTIYF TGTGCCAGCAGACAGGGGAGCCTCTCTGGAAACACCATATATTTT
NA TRBJ2-3 TRBV6-5 NA CASTLEGGTQYF TGTGCCAGCACCCTGGAGGGGGGTACGCAGTATTTT
NA TRBJ1-1 TRBV6-4 NA CASREGGVGTEAFF TGTGCCAGCCGGGAAGGCGGGGTGGGCACTGAAGCTTTCTTT
NA TRBJ1-1 TRBV5-8 NA CASSLTGTQNTEAFF TGTGCCAGCAGCTTGACCGGAACGCAGAACACTGAAGCTTTCTTT
TRBD1 TRBJ1-5 TRBV5-6 NA CASSLFRDRGQGQPQHF TGTGCCAGCAGCTTGTTTCGGGACAGGGGGCAGGGTCAGCCCCAGCATTTT
NA TRBJ2-2 TRBV7-3 NA CASSLLRGTGELFF TGTGCCAGCAGCTTACTTCGGGGAACCGGGGAGCTGTTTTTT
TRBD1 TRBJ2-3 TRBV6-1 NA CASSDRGPSTDTQYF TGTGCCAGCAGTGACAGGGGGCCTAGCACAGATACGCAGTATTTT
NA TRBJ1-2 TRBV7-8 NA CASSLFQEVDGYTF TGTGCCAGCAGCTTATTCCAGGAAGTCGATGGCTACACCTTC
TRBD1 TRBJ2-2 TRBV11-3 NA CASSGTGPGELFF TGTGCCAGCAGCGGGACAGGGCCCGGGGAGCTGTTTTTT
NA TRBJ1-1 TRBV5-5 NA CASSAGANTEAFF TGTGCCAGCAGCGCGGGGGCGAACACTGAAGCTTTCTTT
TRBD1 TRBJ1-2 TRBV5-4 few CASSLPGTGKGYTF TGTGCCAGCAGCTTACCCGGGACAGGGAAGGGCTACACCTTC
NA TRBJ2-3 TRBV7-9 NA CASSLPRSKRTDTQYF TGTGCCAGCAGCCTACCCCGGTCGAAAAGGACAGATACGCAGTATTTT
TRBD2 TRBJ2-5 TRBV6-5 NA CASRGTSGETQYF TGTGCCAGCCGAGGGACTAGCGGGGAGACCCAGTACTTC
NA TRBJ2-3 TRBV18 once CASSPHTDTQYF TGTGCCAGCTCACCTCACACAGATACGCAGTATTTT
NA TRBJ1-1 TRBV28 NA CASRQGPWNTEAFF TGTGCCAGCAGGCAGGGGCCGTGGAACACTGAAGCTTTCTTT
TRBD2 TRBJ2-7 TRBV7-2 NA CASGGRGGVWEQYF TGTGCCAGCGGAGGACGGGGGGGCGTGTGGGAGCAGTACTTC
NA TRBJ2-3 TRBV7-2 NA CASSLLTDTQYF TGTGCCAGCAGCCTACTAACAGATACGCAGTATTTT
NA TRBJ1-5 TRBV28 NA CASSLGGTNQPQHF TGTGCCAGCAGTTTGGGGGGGACGAATCAGCCCCAGCATTTT
NA TRBJ2-2 TRBV7-2 NA CASSLMRGSIKRNTGELFF TGTGCCAGCAGCTTAATGCGGGGATCTATTAAAAGGAACACCGGGGAGCTGTTTTTT
TRBD1 TRBJ2-2 TRBV5-1 NA CASSLDTGGTGELFF TGCGCCAGCAGCTTGGATACAGGGGGCACCGGGGAGCTGTTTTTT
TRBD2 TRBJ2-7 TRBV28 NA CASSFIGTSGYEQYF TGTGCCAGCAGTTTCATCGGGACTAGCGGCTACGAGCAGTACTTC
NA TRBJ2-2 TRBV27 NA CASRHTDTGELFF TGTGCCAGCAGACACACGGACACCGGGGAGCTGTTTTTT
TRBD2 TRBJ2-3 TRBV28 NA CASSLAGGAVDTQYF TGTGCCAGCAGTTTAGCGGGAGGGGCCGTAGATACGCAGTATTTT
NA TRBJ1-1 TRBV4-2 NA CASSQGAMNTEAFF TGTGCCAGCAGCCAAGGTGCAATGAACACTGAAGCTTTCTTT
TRBD2 TRBJ2-6 TRBV5-4 few CASSLAGGAYGANVLTF TGTGCCAGCAGCTTGGCGGGGGGGGCCTATGGGGCCAACGTCCTGACTTTC
NA TRBJ2-3 TRBV9 NA CASSVSPLGADTQYF TGTGCCAGCAGCGTAAGCCCACTAGGAGCTGATACGCAGTATTTT
TRBD2 TRBJ2-2 TRBV4-3 NA CASSQLAGAATGELFF TGCGCCAGCAGCCAACTAGCGGGAGCTGCTACCGGGGAGCTGTTTTTT
NA TRBJ1-6 TRBV6-2/TRBV6-3 NA CASSYSSDPNNSPLHF TGTGCCAGCAGTTACTCGAGCGATCCCAATAATTCACCCCTCCACTTT
NA TRBJ2-3 TRBV2 NA CASGSVDTQYF TGTGCCAGCGGTAGTGTAGATACGCAGTATTTT
NA TRBJ1-2 TRBV7-2 NA CASSPTAPGLFYGYTF TGTGCCAGCAGCCCTACTGCACCGGGTTTATTCTATGGCTACACCTTC
TRBD2 TRBJ2-3 TRBV5-4 NA CASSLGLAGEGTDTQYF TGTGCCAGCAGCCTCGGACTAGCGGGTGAGGGGACAGATACGCAGTATTTT
NA TRBJ2-2 TRBV4-1 NA CASSQVRELTNTGELFF TGCGCCAGCAGCCAAGTTCGGGAGCTGACGAACACCGGGGAGCTGTTTTTT
TRBD2 TRBJ2-1 TRBV28 NA CASSSPQGGRANEQFF TGTGCCAGCAGTTCCCCCCAGGGCGGGAGGGCCAATGAGCAGTTCTTC
TRBD1 TRBJ1-4 TRBV29-1 once CSVGGTGTTNEKLFF TGCAGCGTTGGGGGGACAGGTACAACTAATGAAAAACTGTTTTTT
NA TRBJ2-5 TRBV18 NA CASSPPEQRETQYF TGTGCCAGCTCACCACCTGAACAGCGAGAGACCCAGTACTTC